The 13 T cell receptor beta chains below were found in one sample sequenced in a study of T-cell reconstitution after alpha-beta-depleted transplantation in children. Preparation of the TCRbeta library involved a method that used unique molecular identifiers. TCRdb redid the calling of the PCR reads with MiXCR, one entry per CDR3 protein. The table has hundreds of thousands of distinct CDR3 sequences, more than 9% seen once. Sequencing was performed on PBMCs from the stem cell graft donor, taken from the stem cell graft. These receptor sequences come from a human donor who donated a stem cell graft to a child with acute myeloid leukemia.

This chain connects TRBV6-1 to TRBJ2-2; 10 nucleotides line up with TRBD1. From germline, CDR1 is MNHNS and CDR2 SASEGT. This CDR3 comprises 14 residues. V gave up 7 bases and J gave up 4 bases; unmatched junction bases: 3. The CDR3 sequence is CASTRTGGTGELFF. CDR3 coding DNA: TGTGCCAGCACGAGGACAGGGGGCACCGGGGAGCTGTTTTTT.

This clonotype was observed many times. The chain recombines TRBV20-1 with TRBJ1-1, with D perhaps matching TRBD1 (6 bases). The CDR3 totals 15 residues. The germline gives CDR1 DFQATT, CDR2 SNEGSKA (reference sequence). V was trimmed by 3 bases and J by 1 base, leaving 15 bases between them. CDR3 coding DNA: TGCAGTGCTAGCAACCGTGGGGGGGCGAACACTGAAGCTTTCTTT. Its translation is CSASNRGGANTEAFF.

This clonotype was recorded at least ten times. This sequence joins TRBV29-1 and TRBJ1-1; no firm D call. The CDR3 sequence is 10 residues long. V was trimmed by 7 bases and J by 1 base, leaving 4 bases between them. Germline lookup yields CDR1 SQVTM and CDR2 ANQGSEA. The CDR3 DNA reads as TGCAGCGCTGCGAACACTGAAGCTTTCTTT. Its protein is CSAANTEAFF.

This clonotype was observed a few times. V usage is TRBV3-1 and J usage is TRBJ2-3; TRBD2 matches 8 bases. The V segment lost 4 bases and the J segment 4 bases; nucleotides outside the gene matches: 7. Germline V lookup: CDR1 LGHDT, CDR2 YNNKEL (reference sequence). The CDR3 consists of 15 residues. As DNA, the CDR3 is TGTGCCAGCAGCCTGGTGGGAGCGGGAGCAGATACGCAGTATTTT. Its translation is CASSLVGAGADTQYF.

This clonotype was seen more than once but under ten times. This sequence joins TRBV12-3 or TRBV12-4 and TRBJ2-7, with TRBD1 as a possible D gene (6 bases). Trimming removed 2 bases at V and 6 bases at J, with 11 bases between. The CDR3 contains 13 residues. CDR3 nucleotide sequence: TGTGCCAGCAGTTTAAACAGGGAAGGCGAGCAGTACTTC. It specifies CASSLNREGEQYF.

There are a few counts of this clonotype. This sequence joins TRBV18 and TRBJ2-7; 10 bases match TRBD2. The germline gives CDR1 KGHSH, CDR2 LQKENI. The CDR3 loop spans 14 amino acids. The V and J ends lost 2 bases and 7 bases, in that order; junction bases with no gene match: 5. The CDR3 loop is CASSPGTSVEEQYF. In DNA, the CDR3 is TGTGCCAGCTCACCAGGGACTAGCGTGGAAGAGCAGTACTTC. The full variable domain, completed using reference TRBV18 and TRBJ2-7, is NAGVMQNPRHLVRRRGQEARLRCSPMKGHSHVYWYRQLPEEGLKFMVYLQKENIIDESGMPKERFSAEFPKEGPSILRIQQVVRGDSAAYFCASSPGTSVEEQYFGPGTRLTVT.

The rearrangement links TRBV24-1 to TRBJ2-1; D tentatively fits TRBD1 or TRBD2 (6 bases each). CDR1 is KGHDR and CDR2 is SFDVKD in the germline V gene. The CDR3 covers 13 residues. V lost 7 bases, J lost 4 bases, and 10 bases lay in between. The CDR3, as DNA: TGTGCCACCAGGGAGGGACATTACAATGAGCAGTTCTTC. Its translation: CATREGHYNEQFF.

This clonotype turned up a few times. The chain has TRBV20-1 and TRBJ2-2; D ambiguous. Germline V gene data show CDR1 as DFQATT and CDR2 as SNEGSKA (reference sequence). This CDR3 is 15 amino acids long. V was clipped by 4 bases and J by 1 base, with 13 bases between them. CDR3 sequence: CSATNYLRNTGELFF. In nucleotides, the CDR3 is TGCAGTGCTACGAACTACCTTCGGAACACCGGGGAGCTGTTTTTT.

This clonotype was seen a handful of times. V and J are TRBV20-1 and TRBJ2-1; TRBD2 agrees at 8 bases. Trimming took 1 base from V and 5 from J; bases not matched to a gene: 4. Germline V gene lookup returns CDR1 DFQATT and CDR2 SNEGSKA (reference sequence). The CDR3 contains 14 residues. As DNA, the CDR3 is TGCAGTGCTAGAGCCGGGAGGGGGAACAATGAGCAGTTCTTC. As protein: CSARAGRGNNEQFF.

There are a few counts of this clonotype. CDR3 loop: CASSPEVVPGANVLTF. The CDR3 DNA follows: TGCGCCAGCAGCCCAGAAGTCGTACCCGGGGCCAACGTCCTGACTTTC. This chain joins TRBV5-1 and TRBJ2-6; D remains ambiguous. This CDR3 comprises 16 residues. With 4 bases removed from V and 4 bases from J, the gap between germline ends came to 15 bases. In germline, CDR1 is SGHRS, CDR2 YFSETQ.

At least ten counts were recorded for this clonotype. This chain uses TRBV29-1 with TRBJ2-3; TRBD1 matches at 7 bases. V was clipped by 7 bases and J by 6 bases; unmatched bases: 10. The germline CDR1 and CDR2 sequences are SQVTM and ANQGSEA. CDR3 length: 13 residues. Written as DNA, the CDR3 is TGCAGCGCCAGACAGGGCGGTGGGGATACGCAGTATTTT. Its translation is CSARQGGGDTQYF.

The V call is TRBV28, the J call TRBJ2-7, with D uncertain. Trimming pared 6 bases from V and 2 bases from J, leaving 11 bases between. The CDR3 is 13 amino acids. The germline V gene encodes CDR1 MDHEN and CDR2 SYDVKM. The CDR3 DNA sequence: TGTGCCAGCAGCTTTAGGGTCCCCTACGAGCAGTACTTC. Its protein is CASSFRVPYEQYF.

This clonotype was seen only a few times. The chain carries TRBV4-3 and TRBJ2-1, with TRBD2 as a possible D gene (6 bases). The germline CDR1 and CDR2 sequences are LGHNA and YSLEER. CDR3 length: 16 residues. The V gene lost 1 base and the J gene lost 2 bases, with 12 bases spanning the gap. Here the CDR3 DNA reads TGCGCCAGCAGCCAAGGAGGCGGGACGACCTACAATGAGCAGTTCTTC. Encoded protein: CASSQGGGTTYNEQFF.